The 15 T cell receptor beta chains reported below all come from one sample, sequenced in a study of Graves' ophthalmopathy and Graves' hyperthyroidism. Amplifying from RNA transcripts, the study obtained TCR beta CDR3 regions. Second-round multiplex PCR came after a first-round RT-PCR that employed HTBI primers. TCRdb reanalysed the multiplex PCR reads using MiXCR and keeps one entry per CDR3 protein. The sample consists of about 58,000 distinct CDR3 sequences, about half of them appearing once. Sequenced sample: peripheral blood. These receptors were taken from an adult woman with Graves' ophthalmopathy.

Remarks on this clonotype: It is likely a read error, because the conserved phenylalanine at the end of the CDR3 is missing. The rearrangement uses TRBV7-8 and TRBJ2-5, with D possibly being TRBD1 or TRBD2 (5 bases each). V lost 8 bases and J lost 3, with 22 bases in between. Germline assignment: CDR1 SGHVS and CDR2 FQNEAQ. The CDR3 totals 16 residues. CDR3 loop: CASGPLGFRGEETQYS. Here the CDR3 DNA reads TGTGCCAGCGGCCCCCTTGGTTTTCGAGGGGAAGAGACCCAGTACTCC.

This clonotype has ten or more counts. The chain links TRBV2 to TRBJ2-1, with TRBD2 matching over 9 bases. The germline V gene has CDR1 SNHLY and CDR2 FYNNEI. V was pared by 1 base and J by 7 bases, with 5 bases of the junction left unmatched. The CDR3 has 15 residues. CDR3 sequence (DNA): TGTGCCAGCAGTGAAGGGGCGGGAGGGGAAAATGAGCAGTTCTTC. It codes for CASSEGAGGENEQFF. Complete variable domain (other parts from reference TRBV2 and TRBJ2-1): EPEVTQTPSHQVTQMGQEVILRCVPISNHLYFYWYRQILGQKVEFLVSFYNNEISEKSEIFDDQFSVERPDGSNFTLKIRSTKLEDSAMYFCASSEGAGGENEQFFGPGTRLTVL.

V usage is TRBV7-6 and J usage is TRBJ2-2; the match to TRBD1 covers 10 bases. CDR1 SGHVS and CDR2 FNYEAQ come from the germline V gene. V shed 5 bases and J 6 bases; nucleotides not matched to a gene: 3. CDR3 length: 14 residues. The CDR3 loop reads CASSPGTGAGELFF. The CDR3 region has the DNA TGTGCCAGCAGCCCGGGGACAGGGGCCGGGGAGCTGTTTTTT.

Regarding this clonotype: The junction departs from the called germline gene at one end, perhaps through a read error. DNA for the CDR3: TGTGCCAGAAGTTTATATGGGGGTGAAGCTTTCTTT. Its translation is CARSLYGGEAFF. This chain links TRBV27 with TRBJ1-1; D is perhaps TRBD1 (5 bases). Germline V gives CDR1 MNHEY, CDR2 SMNVEV (reference sequence). The length of the CDR3 is 12 residues.

Worth noting for this clonotype: As the CDR3 is not closed by the conserved phenylalanine or tryptophan, this likely results from a read error. The rearrangement uses TRBV20-1 and TRBJ2-1, with 15 bases identical to TRBD2. Germline loops: CDR1 DFQATT, CDR2 SNEGSKA (reference sequence). The CDR3 has 15 amino acids. With V trimmed by 7 bases and J by 7 bases, 8 bases remained unmatched. CDR3 nucleotide sequence: TGCAGTGTTACTGGACTAGCGGGAGGGTCAAATGAGCAGTTCTCC. Its protein product is CSVTGLAGGSNEQFS.

The V gene is TRBV15, the J gene TRBJ2-7; no definite D call. The CDR3 has 11 amino acids. Trimming cost V 0 bases and J 5 bases, with 2 bases left between them. Per germline, CDR1 LNHNV and CDR2 YYDKDF (reference sequence). In DNA form, the CDR3 reads TGTGCCACCAGCAGAGAGAACGAGCAGTACTTC. Translated, it gives CATSRENEQYF.

The chain uses TRBV14 and TRBJ2-5; no clear D gene. This CDR3 has 15 residues. Germline V CDR1 and CDR2: SGHDN, FVKESK. V gave up 0 bases and J gave up 6 bases, with 14 bases separating them. The CDR3 nucleotides read TGTGCCAGCAGCCAAGATTACGGCAGTAGGAAGACCCAGTACTTC. Its translation: CASSQDYGSRKTQYF.

The chain combines TRBV7-2 with TRBJ1-5; 10 nucleotides match TRBD1. The CDR3 has 19 amino acids. Germline lookup yields CDR1 SGHTA and CDR2 FQGNSA. After removal of 5 bases from V and 4 bases from J, the junction contained 17 bases not matched to a gene. CDR3 region: CASSLGIGLGQGSNQPQHF. CDR3 nucleotides: TGTGCCAGCAGCCTGGGAATTGGGCTGGGACAGGGGTCTAATCAGCCCCAGCATTTT.

On this clonotype: Because the CDR3's place on the DNA is in doubt, the DNA is left out and the CDR3 is given as listed by TCRdb. The V and J genes are TRBV5-1 and TRBJ2-1; the D segment call TRBD2 is taken from the table without a DNA check. Counting both end residues, the CDR3 totals 20 amino acids. In germline, CDR1 is SGHRS, CDR2 YFSETQ. The CDR3 protein is CASSFYICSAIAGVGNEQFF.

The chain has TRBV15 and TRBJ2-1, with 9 bases that match TRBD2. This CDR3 has 15 residues. After removal of 1 base from V and 12 bases from J, the junction contained 10 bases not matched to a gene. Germline CDR1 and CDR2: LNHNV and YYDKDF (reference sequence). The CDR3 DNA follows: TGTGCCACCAGCAGAGTTGATAGCGGGAGCTATATGCAGTTCTTC. Translating it yields CATSRVDSGSYMQFF.

A note on this clonotype: One junction end does not reproduce the germline sequence, and a read error may be involved. This rearrangement joins TRBV29-1 to TRBJ2-6; TRBD1 is a possible D gene (5 bases). The CDR3 extends over 12 amino acids. Germline V gives CDR1 SQVTM, CDR2 ANQGSEA. CDR3 DNA sequence: TGCAGCGTCCTGGACACCTTGGGCACTGAAGCTTTC. Translated: CSVLDTLGTEAF. Full variable domain (outside the CDR3, taken from reference TRBV29-1 and TRBJ2-6): SAVISQKPSRDICQRGTSLTIQCQVDSQVTMMFWYRQQPGQSLTLIATANQGSEATYESGFVIDKFPISRPNLTFSTLTVSNMSPEDSSIYLCSVLDTLGTEAFGAGSRLTVL.

This sequence joins TRBV30 and TRBJ1-5, with TRBD1 identical over 10 bases. This CDR3 comprises 15 residues. Trimming cost V 2 bases and J 6 bases; bases outside gene matches: 7. Germline V lookup: CDR1 GTSNPN, CDR2 SVGIG (reference sequence). The CDR3 DNA reads TGTGCCTGGAGTCCCGGGACAGGGGCTTCTCAGCCCCAGCATTTT. It codes for CAWSPGTGASQPQHF.

The chain has TRBV7-2 and TRBJ2-2; tentatively, D is TRBD2 (6 bases). The germline CDR1 and CDR2 sequences are SGHTA and FQGNSA. Trimming took 5 bases from V and 8 from J, leaving 18 bases between them. The CDR3 extends over 15 amino acids. The CDR3 DNA sequence: TGTGCCAGCAGCCCCTCTCTTTCGGGAGAGGGGGAGCTGTTTTTT. Translating it yields CASSPSLSGEGELFF.

The genes are TRBV24-1 and TRBJ1-2; D might be TRBD1 (6 bases). The germline CDR1 and CDR2 sequences are KGHDR and SFDVKD. With 10 bases removed from V and 3 bases from J, the gap between germline ends came to 14 bases. CDR3 length: 13 residues. The CDR3 spells CATLSDSYYGYTF. In nucleotides, the CDR3 is TGTGCCACTCTCTCGGACAGCTACTATGGCTACACCTTC.

This clonotype was recorded at least ten times. V is TRBV11-2 and J is TRBJ1-4; the match to TRBD1 covers 9 bases. CDR1 and CDR2 from the germline V gene are SGHAT and FQNNGV. V trimming: 1 base; J trimming: 8 bases; junction bases outside the gene matches: 8. The CDR3 extends over 16 amino acids. CDR3 sequence: CASSLVGGQGSEKLFF. CDR3 in DNA: TGTGCCAGCAGCTTAGTGGGGGGACAGGGAAGCGAAAAACTGTTTTTT.